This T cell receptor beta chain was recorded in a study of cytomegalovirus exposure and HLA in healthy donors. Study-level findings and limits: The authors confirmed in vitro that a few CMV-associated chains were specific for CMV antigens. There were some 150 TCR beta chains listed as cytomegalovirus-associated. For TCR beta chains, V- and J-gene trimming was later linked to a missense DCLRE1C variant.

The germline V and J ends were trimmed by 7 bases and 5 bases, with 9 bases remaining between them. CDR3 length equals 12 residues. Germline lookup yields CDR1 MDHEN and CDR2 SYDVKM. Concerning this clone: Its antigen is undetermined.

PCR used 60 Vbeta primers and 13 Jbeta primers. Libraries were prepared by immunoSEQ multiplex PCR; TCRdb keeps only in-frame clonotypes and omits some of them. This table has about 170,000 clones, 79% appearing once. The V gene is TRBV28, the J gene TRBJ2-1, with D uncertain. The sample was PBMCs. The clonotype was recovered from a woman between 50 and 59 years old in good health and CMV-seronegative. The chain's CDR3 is CASTSLNNEQFF. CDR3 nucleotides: TGTGCCAGCACTTCTCTTAACAATGAGCAGTTCTTC.